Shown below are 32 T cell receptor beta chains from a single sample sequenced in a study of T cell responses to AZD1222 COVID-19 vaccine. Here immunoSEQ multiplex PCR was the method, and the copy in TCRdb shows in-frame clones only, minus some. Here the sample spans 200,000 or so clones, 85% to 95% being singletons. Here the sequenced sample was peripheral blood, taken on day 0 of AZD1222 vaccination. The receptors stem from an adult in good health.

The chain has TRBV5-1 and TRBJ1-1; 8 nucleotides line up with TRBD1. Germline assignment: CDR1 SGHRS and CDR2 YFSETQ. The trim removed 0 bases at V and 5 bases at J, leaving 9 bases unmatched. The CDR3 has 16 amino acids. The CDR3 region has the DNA TGCGCCAGCAGCTTGGGACGGACAGGGTCTCTTACTGAAGCTTTCTTT. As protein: CASSLGRTGSLTEAFF.

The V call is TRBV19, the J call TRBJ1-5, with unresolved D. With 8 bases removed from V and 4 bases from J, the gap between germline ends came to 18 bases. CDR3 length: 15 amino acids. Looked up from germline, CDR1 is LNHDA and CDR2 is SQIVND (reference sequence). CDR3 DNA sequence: TGTGCCAGTTCAGAATCAGGCGGGCATAATCAGCCCCAGCATTTT. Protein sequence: CASSESGGHNQPQHF.

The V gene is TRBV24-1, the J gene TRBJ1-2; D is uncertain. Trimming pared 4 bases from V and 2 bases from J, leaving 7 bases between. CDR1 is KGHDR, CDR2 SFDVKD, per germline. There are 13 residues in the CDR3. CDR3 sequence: CATSEDGNYGYTF. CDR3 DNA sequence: TGTGCCACCAGTGAGGACGGCAACTATGGCTACACCTTC.

CDR3 in amino acids: CASSLAGHRNSPLHF. The CDR3 DNA sequence: TGTGCCAGCAGCTTAGCGGGACACAGGAATTCACCCCTCCACTTT. This chain joins TRBV7-9 and TRBJ1-6; D possibly corresponds to TRBD1 (6 bases). The V end was cut by 0 bases, the J end by 7 bases, with 10 bases between. CDR1 is SEHNR and CDR2 is FQNEAQ in the germline V gene (reference sequence). CDR3 size: 15 residues.

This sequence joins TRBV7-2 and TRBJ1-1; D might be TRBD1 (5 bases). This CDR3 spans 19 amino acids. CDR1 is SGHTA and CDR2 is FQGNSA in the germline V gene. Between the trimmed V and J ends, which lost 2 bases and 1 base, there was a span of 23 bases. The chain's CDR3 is CASSLKVGGSRGANTEAFF. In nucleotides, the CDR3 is TGTGCCAGCAGCTTAAAGGTTGGGGGATCGCGTGGCGCGAACACTGAAGCTTTCTTT.

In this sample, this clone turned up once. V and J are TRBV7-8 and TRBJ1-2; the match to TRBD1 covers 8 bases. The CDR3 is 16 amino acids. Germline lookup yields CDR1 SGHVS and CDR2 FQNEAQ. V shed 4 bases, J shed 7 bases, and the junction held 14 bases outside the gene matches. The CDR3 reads CASSSRYLGQEAGYTF. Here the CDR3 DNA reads TGTGCCAGCAGCTCCAGATATTTGGGACAGGAGGCTGGCTACACCTTC.

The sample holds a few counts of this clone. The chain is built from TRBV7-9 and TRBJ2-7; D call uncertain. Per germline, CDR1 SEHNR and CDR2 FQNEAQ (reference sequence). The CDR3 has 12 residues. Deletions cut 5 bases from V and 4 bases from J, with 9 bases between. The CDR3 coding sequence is TGTGCCAGCAGCCCCCCCGGATACGAGCAGTACTTC. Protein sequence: CASSPPGYEQYF. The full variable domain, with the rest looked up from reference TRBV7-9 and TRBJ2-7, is DTGVSQNPRHKITKRGQNVTFRCDPISEHNRLYWYRQTLGQGPEFLTYFQNEAQLEKSRLLSDRFSAERPKGSFSTLEIQRTEQGDSAMYLCASSPPGYEQYFGPGTRLTVT.

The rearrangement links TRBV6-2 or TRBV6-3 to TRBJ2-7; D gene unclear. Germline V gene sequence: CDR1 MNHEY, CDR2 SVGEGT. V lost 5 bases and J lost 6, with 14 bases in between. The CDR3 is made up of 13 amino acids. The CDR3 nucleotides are TGTGCCAGCAGTCTCGGGTTTGAGGCCGAGCAGTACTTC. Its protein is CASSLGFEAEQYF.

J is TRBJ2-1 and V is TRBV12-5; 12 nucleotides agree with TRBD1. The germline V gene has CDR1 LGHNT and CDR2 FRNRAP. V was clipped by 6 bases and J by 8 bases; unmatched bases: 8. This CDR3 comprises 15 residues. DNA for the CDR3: TGTGCTAGTGGCAGCGGGACAGGGGGCAGGGATGAGCAGTTCTTC. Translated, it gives CASGSGTGGRDEQFF.

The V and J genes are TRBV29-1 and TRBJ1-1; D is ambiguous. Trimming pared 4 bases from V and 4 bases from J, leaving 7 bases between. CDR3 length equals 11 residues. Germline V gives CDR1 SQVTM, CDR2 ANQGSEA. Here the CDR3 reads CSVGPTTEAFF. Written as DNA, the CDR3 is TGCAGCGTTGGGCCGACCACTGAAGCTTTCTTT.

DNA for the CDR3: TGTGCCAGCGGGGGGGGAGGTGTGGGAGGCTACACCTTC. It specifies CASGGGGVGGYTF. The chain has TRBV12-3 or TRBV12-4 and TRBJ1-2; tentatively, D is TRBD1 (5 bases). Trimming took 8 bases from V and 8 from J, leaving 18 bases between them. The CDR3 runs to 13 residues.

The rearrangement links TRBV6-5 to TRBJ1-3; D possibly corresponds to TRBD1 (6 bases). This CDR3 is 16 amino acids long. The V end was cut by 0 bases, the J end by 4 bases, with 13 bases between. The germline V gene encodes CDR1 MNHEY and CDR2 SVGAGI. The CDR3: CASSYSTGAAGNTIYF. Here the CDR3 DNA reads TGTGCCAGCAGTTACTCGACGGGGGCGGCCGGAAACACCATATATTTT.

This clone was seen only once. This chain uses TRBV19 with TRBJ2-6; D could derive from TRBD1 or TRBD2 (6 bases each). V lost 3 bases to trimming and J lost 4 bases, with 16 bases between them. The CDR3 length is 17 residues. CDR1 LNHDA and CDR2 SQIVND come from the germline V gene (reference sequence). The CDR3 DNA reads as TGTGCCAGTAGTATCGTTCATGGGGGGCTCGGGGCCAACGTCCTGACTTTC. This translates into CASSIVHGGLGANVLTF.

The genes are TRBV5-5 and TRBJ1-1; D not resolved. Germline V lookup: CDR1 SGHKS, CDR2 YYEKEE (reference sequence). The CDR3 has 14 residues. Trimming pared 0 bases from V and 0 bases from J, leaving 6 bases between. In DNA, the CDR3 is TGTGCCAGCAGCTTGGGAGCAATGAACACTGAAGCTTTCTTT. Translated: CASSLGAMNTEAFF.

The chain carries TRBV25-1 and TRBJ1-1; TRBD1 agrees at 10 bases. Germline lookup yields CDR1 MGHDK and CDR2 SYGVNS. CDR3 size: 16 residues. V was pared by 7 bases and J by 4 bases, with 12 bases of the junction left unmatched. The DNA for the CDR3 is TGTGCCAGCACCCCGAAGGAAGGGACAGGGGTCACTGAAGCTTTCTTT. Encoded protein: CASTPKEGTGVTEAFF.

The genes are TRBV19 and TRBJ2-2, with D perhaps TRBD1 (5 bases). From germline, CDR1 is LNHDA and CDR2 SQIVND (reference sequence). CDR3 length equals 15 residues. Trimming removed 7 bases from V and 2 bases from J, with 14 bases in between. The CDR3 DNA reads TGTGCCAGTACTCCAAGGGGCGACAACACCGGGGAGCTGTTTTTT. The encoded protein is CASTPRGDNTGELFF.

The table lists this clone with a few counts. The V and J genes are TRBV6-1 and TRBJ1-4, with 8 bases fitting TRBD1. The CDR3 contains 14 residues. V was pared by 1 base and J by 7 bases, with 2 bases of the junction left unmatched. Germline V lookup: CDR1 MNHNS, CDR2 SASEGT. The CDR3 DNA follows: TGTGCCAGCAGTGAAGGGACAGGGTTTGAAAAACTGTTTTTT. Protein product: CASSEGTGFEKLFF.

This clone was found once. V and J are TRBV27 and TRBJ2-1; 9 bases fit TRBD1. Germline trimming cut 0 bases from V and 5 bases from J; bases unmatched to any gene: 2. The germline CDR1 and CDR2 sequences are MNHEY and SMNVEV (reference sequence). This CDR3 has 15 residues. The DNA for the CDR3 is TGTGCCAGCAGTTTATCGGGACAGGGCCACAATGAGCAGTTCTTC. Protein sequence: CASSLSGQGHNEQFF.

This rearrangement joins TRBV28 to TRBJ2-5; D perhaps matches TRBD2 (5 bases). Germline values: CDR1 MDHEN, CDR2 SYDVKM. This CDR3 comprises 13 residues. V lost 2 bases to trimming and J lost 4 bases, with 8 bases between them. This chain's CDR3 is CASSLTSSETQYF. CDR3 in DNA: TGTGCCAGCAGTTTAACTAGTTCAGAGACCCAGTACTTC.

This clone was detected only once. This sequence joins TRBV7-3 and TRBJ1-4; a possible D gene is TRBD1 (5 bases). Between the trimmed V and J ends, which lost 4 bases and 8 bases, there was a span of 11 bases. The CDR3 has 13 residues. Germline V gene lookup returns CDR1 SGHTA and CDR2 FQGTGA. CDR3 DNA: TGTGCCAGCAGCTCCTATCGGGGGGAAAAACTGTTTTTT. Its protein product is CASSSYRGEKLFF.

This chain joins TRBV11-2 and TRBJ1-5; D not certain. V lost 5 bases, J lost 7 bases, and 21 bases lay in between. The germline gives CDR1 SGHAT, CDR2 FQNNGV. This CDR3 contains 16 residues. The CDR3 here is CASSPRSPPGNQPQHF. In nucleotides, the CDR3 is TGTGCCAGCAGCCCCCGTAGTCCGCCGGGGAACCAGCCCCAGCATTTT.

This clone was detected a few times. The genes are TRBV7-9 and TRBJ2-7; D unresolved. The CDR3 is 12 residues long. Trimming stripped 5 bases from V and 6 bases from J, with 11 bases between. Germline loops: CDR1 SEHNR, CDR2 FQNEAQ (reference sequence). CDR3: CASSPSSPEQYF. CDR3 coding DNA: TGTGCCAGCAGCCCCAGCTCACCCGAGCAGTACTTC. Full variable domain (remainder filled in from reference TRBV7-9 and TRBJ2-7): DTGVSQNPRHKITKRGQNVTFRCDPISEHNRLYWYRQTLGQGPEFLTYFQNEAQLEKSRLLSDRFSAERPKGSFSTLEIQRTEQGDSAMYLCASSPSSPEQYFGPGTRLTVT.

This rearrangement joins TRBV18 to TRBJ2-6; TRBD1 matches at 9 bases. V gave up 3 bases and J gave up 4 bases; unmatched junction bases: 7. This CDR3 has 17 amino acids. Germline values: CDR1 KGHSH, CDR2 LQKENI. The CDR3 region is CASSPKQGAAGANVLTF. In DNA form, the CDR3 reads TGTGCCAGCTCACCGAAACAGGGGGCGGCCGGGGCCAACGTCCTGACTTTC.

DNA of the CDR3: TGTGCCAGTAGTATGGGGACGATCCTTGGCTACACCTTC. Protein sequence: CASSMGTILGYTF. The chain joins TRBV19 to TRBJ1-2, with D possibly matching TRBD1 (5 bases). This CDR3 is 13 amino acids long. Germline assignment: CDR1 LNHDA and CDR2 SQIVND (reference sequence). V dropped 3 bases and J dropped 7 bases, with 12 bases sitting between them.

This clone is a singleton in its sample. CDR3 residues: CASSQGEANNYGYTF. The CDR3 coding sequence is TGTGCCAGCAGCCAAGGGGAGGCTAACAACTATGGCTACACCTTC. The gene calls are TRBV4-2 and TRBJ1-2; D call uncertain. The V gene lost 1 base and the J gene lost 2 bases, with 11 bases spanning the gap. This CDR3 region has 15 residues. Germline CDR1 reads LGHNA; CDR2 reads YNFKEQ.

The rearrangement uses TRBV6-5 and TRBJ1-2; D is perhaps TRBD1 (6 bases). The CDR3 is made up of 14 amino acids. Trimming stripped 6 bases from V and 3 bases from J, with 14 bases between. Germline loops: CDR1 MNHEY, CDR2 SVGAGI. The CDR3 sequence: CASSGGTNDYGYTF. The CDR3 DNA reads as TGTGCCAGCAGCGGGGGCACGAACGACTATGGCTACACCTTC.

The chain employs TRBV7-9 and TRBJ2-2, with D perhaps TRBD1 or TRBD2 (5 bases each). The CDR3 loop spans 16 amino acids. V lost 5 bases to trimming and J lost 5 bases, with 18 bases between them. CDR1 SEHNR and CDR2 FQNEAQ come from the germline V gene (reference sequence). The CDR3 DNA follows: TGTGCCAGCAGCGTCACCGAGGGGTTGACGACCGGGGAGCTGTTTTTT. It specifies CASSVTEGLTTGELFF. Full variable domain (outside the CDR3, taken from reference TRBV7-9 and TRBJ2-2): DTGVSQNPRHKITKRGQNVTFRCDPISEHNRLYWYRQTLGQGPEFLTYFQNEAQLEKSRLLSDRFSAERPKGSFSTLEIQRTEQGDSAMYLCASSVTEGLTTGELFFGEGSRLTVL.

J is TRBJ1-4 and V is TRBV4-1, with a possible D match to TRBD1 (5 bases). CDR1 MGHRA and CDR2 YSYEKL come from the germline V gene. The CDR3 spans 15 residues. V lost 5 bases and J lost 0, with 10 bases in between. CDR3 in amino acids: CASSSPGATNEKLFF. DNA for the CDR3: TGCGCCAGCAGCTCCCCGGGGGCAACTAATGAAAAACTGTTTTTT.

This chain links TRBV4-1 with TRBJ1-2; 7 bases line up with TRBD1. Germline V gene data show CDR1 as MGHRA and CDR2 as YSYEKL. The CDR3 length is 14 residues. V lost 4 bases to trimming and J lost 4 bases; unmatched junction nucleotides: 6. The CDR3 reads CASSRKQGSYGYTF. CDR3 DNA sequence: TGCGCCAGCAGCCGGAAACAGGGGAGCTATGGCTACACCTTC.

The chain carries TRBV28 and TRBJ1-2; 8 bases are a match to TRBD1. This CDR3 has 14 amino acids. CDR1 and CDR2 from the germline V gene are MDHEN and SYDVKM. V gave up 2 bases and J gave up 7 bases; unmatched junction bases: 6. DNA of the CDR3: TGTGCCAGCAGTTTAGTGGGAGGACAGGGTGGCTACACCTTC. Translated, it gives CASSLVGGQGGYTF.

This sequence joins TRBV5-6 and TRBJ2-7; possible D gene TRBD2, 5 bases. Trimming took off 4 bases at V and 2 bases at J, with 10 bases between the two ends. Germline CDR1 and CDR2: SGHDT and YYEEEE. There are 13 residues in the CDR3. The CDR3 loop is CASSAGLPYEQYF. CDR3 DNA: TGTGCCAGCAGCGCGGGCCTACCCTACGAGCAGTACTTC.

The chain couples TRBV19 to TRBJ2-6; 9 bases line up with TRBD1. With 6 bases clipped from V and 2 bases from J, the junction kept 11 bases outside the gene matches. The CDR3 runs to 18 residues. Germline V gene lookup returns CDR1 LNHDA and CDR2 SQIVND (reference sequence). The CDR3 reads CASRNSWDRVPGANVLTF. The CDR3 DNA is TGTGCCAGTAGAAATAGTTGGGACAGGGTTCCTGGGGCCAACGTCCTGACTTTC.